This TCR beta chain was identified during a study of shared clonotypes between healthy human individuals. Data came from immunoSEQ multiplex PCR; TCRdb stores just in-frame clones and leaves some out. The sample shows 1.4 million to 1.5 million clones, roughly 96% of them seen only once. All donors were Caucasian adults living in Nashville, Tennessee. The germline CDR1 and CDR2 sequences are SQVTM and ANQGSEA. This CDR3 has 13 residues. J gave up 2 bases and V 6 bases, and 4 bases lay outside the gene matches. This clone was observed once. Other DNA sequences of this sample code for an identical CDR3. This receptor was identified in a man aged 25 to 40 in good health. The chain couples TRBV29-1 to TRBJ2-5; 9 positions agree with TRBD1. The sequenced sample consisted of naive CD4+ T cells sorted from blood. Subset here: CD45RA+ positively selected. The CDR3 is CSVAGTGQETQYF. DNA for the CDR3: TGCAGCGTCGCCGGGACAGGGCAAGAGACCCAGTACTTC.